This TCR beta chain was identified in a study of CD8+CD57+ T cells in acquired aplastic anemia. An expansion of CD8+CD57+ cells by flow cytometry had been shown in patients chosen for sequencing. CDR1 is SGDLS and CDR2 is YYNGEE in the germline V gene. This CDR3 comprises 13 residues. Trimming cost V 0 bases and J 2 bases, with 5 bases left between them. The template used for profiling TCR beta VDJ and CDR3 was genomic DNA. TCRdb reprocessed the reads with MiXCR, giving one entry per CDR3 protein. Altogether 200,000 or so distinct CDR3 sequences are present, roughly 45% being singletons, with the ten largest covering approximately 20%.

The sequence came from a human donor with aplastic anemia. This chain joins TRBV9 and TRBJ2-5; no reliable D call. The sequenced material came from sorted CD4+, CD8+, or CD8+CD57+ T cells (not recorded which) from PBMCs. CDR3 sequence reads: CASSVAIQETQYF. CDR3 DNA: TGTGCCAGCAGCGTAGCTATACAAGAGACCCAGTACTTC.